This T cell receptor beta chain was captured in a study of T cell responses to AZD1222 COVID-19 vaccine. Repertoires were generated with immunoSEQ multiplex PCR, while TCRdb's copy carries only in-frame clones and drops some. The repertoire holds tens of thousands of clones, with around 86% as singletons. Remarks on this clone: Its specificity is not known.

The study's findings and limits: Targets within unmutated variant regions were reportedly found for nearly half of spike-specific TCRs.

The origin of this receptor is an adult in good health. The source was peripheral blood, collected on day 0 of AZD1222 vaccination.

The CDR3 region has the DNA TGCGCCAGCAGCTTGCAGGGGGATTTCTATGGCTACACCTTC. This sequence encodes CASSLQGDFYGYTF. V and J are TRBV5-1 and TRBJ1-2, with 7 bases identical to TRBD1. The CDR3 runs to 14 residues. Germline CDR1 is SGHRS and CDR2 is YFSETQ. V lost 1 base to trimming and J lost 4 bases; unmatched junction nucleotides: 4.